The clone carrying this T cell receptor (beta chain) was counted once. Authors' data handling: It was from reference gene primer amplification that nucleated cell counts were estimated. Produced via immunoSEQ multiplex PCR; TCRdb's table is partial and in-frame only. The DNA gave D and trimming, while V, J and clone size come from that table. Altogether just over 150,000 clones are present, around 89% being singletons, with the ten largest covering 6.6%. Participants had their cohort set by participant-reported clinical history. Recovered status in Cohort 3 required two negative PCRs, clearance, or symptom resolution. These data originate in a study of blood T cell repertoires in COVID-19. CDR1 and CDR2 from the germline V gene are MRHNA and SNTAGT. CDR3 size: 13 residues. Trimming pared 6 bases from V and 4 bases from J, leaving 10 bases between.

Specimen: PBMCs or T cells enriched from blood (not recorded which). The genes are TRBV6-4 and TRBJ2-1; D is possibly TRBD2 (6 bases). The clonotype was recovered from a woman aged 45 to 65 who had recovered from COVID-19. The CDR3 coding sequence is TGTGCCAGCAGGGGTGGGAGGTACAATGAGCAGTTCTTC. Protein: CASRGGRYNEQFF.